This TCR beta chain derives from a study of identical twins. Overall study findings and caveats: Zero-insertion results could be subject to partial confounding by invariant MAIT and iNKT cells.

Every sampled donor was Caucasian and healthy. This clonotype was recorded a few times. The antigen is unknown. V was pared by 7 bases and J by 6 bases, with 16 bases between. In germline, CDR1 is MNHNS, CDR2 SASEGT. This CDR3 comprises 13 residues. Template switching supplied a universal primer site; unique molecular identifiers were carried on the cDNA. From the 5' RACE reads, TCRdb called clonotypes with MiXCR, one entry per CDR3 protein. The sample gives roughly 750,000 distinct CDR3 sequences, 21% of which show up once; 4.3% is in the top ten. The same sample was also studied in work on T cells expressing NK-cell markers. According to that study: The study found dominant NKG2C+ clonotypes at roughly 1.0-7.5% of CD8+ T cells in over 5 donors.

The chain employs TRBV6-1 and TRBJ2-7; perhaps D is TRBD1 or TRBD2 (5 bases each). What was sequenced was PBMCs. The TCR was taken from a woman aged 18 to 35 in good health. The CDR3: CASIQGVLSEQYF. The CDR3 DNA is TGTGCCAGCATTCAGGGAGTGCTTAGCGAGCAGTACTTC.